A single sample is the source of the 20 T cell receptor beta chains below, sequenced in a study of T cell changes during pregnancy in multiple sclerosis. The repertoire was sequenced with immunoSEQ multiplex PCR; TCRdb's copy has only in-frame clones and lacks some. Of about 70,000 clones in the sample, roughly 94% are singletons; the top ten hold less than 0.6%. Material: peripheral blood, obtained in the third trimester of pregnancy. The receptors originated from a female donor with multiple sclerosis, enrolled in a pregnancy study.

V and J are TRBV10-3 and TRBJ2-5, with D tentatively TRBD1 (6 bases). The CDR3 length is 14 residues. The V end was cut by 6 bases, the J end by 4 bases, with 15 bases between. Germline V lookup: CDR1 ENHRY, CDR2 SYGVKD. In DNA form, the CDR3 reads TGTGCCATCAGCGCAGGACAGACGGGAGAGACCCAGTACTTC. This codes for CAISAGQTGETQYF.

The V call is TRBV11-2, the J call TRBJ1-5, with 8 bases matching TRBD1. With V trimmed by 2 bases and J by 7 bases, 10 bases remained unmatched. Germline V gene sequence: CDR1 SGHAT, CDR2 FQNNGV. The CDR3 runs to 16 residues. The chain's CDR3 is CASSLSGQGAGQPQHF. The CDR3 nucleotides are TGTGCCAGCAGCTTAAGCGGGCAGGGGGCTGGACAGCCCCAGCATTTT.

V usage is TRBV5-1 and J usage is TRBJ2-3, with TRBD1 identical over 10 bases. Germline V gene sequence: CDR1 SGHRS, CDR2 YFSETQ. This CDR3 is built from 15 residues. After removal of 3 bases from V and 7 bases from J, the junction contained 8 bases not matched to a gene. As DNA, the CDR3 is TGCGCCAGCAGCTCCTACCCGGGACAGGGGAATACGCAGTATTTT. It encodes CASSSYPGQGNTQYF.

The rearrangement joins TRBV19 to TRBJ1-1; a weak D match, TRBD1 (6 bases). Deletions cut 6 bases from V and 1 base from J, with 6 bases between. Looked up from germline, CDR1 is LNHDA and CDR2 is SQIVND (reference sequence). This CDR3 comprises 12 residues. CDR3 bases: TGTGCCAGTAGGGACAGGAACACTGAAGCTTTCTTT. Its translation: CASRDRNTEAFF.

This clone was picked up one time. The genes are TRBV5-1 and TRBJ2-2; D may be TRBD1 (6 bases). CDR1 and CDR2 from the germline V gene are SGHRS and YFSETQ. CDR3 length: 13 amino acids. With 2 bases removed from V and 8 bases from J, the gap between germline ends came to 10 bases. The chain's CDR3 is CASSFVTGGELFF. The CDR3 coding sequence is TGCGCCAGCAGCTTTGTCACAGGGGGGGAGCTGTTTTTT.

This sequence joins TRBV19 and TRBJ2-3; 10 positions agree with TRBD2. The germline V gene has CDR1 LNHDA and CDR2 SQIVND (reference sequence). The CDR3 consists of 15 residues. J lost 2 bases, V lost 6 bases, and 5 bases had no gene match. In DNA form, the CDR3 reads TGTGCCAGTAGCTTTCTAGCGGGGGCCACAGATACGCAGTATTTT. Amino acid sequence: CASSFLAGATDTQYF.

This clone occurred once. This sequence joins TRBV4-3 and TRBJ2-7; 10 bases map to TRBD2. The CDR3 is 16 residues long. Germline values: CDR1 LGHNA, CDR2 YSLEER. The trim removed 2 bases at V and 1 base at J, leaving 5 bases unmatched. CDR3 sequence reads: CASSQLSSGGSYEQYF. CDR3 sequence (DNA): TGCGCCAGCAGCCAATTATCTAGCGGGGGTTCCTACGAGCAGTACTTC.

J is TRBJ2-7 and V is TRBV19; D possibly corresponds to TRBD2 (6 bases). The length of the CDR3 is 15 residues. Trimming cost V 5 bases and J 2 bases, with 16 bases left between them. CDR1 and CDR2 from the germline V gene are LNHDA and SQIVND (reference sequence). The CDR3 sequence: CASSPPHGRTYEQYF. In DNA, the CDR3 is TGTGCCAGTAGTCCACCGCATGGGAGGACCTACGAGCAGTACTTC.

V is TRBV14 and J is TRBJ1-1; 7 bases align to TRBD1. The CDR3 spans 15 residues. Trimming at V came to 2 bases and at J to 4 bases, leaving 7 bases not matched to a gene. From germline, CDR1 is SGHDN and CDR2 FVKESK. CDR3 region: CASSQNSGGRTEAFF. DNA for the CDR3: TGTGCCAGCAGCCAAAACTCAGGGGGTCGCACTGAAGCTTTCTTT. Complete variable domain (other parts from reference TRBV14 and TRBJ1-1): EAGVTQFPSHSVIEKGQTVTLRCDPISGHDNLYWYRRVMGKEIKFLLHFVKESKQDESGMPNNRFLAERTGGTYSTLKVQPAELEDSGVYFCASSQNSGGRTEAFFGQGTRLTVV.

V and J are TRBV5-6 and TRBJ2-3, with a weak D call TRBD2 (5 bases). There are 18 residues in the CDR3. Trimming removed 1 base from V and 3 bases from J, with 21 bases in between. Germline V gene data show CDR1 as SGHDT and CDR2 as YYEEEE. The CDR3 sequence is CASSLSSRPLAGTDTQYF. CDR3 DNA sequence: TGTGCCAGCAGCTTGTCCTCCCGGCCCCTAGCTGGTACAGATACGCAGTATTTT.

This chain links TRBV4-2 with TRBJ2-3; D unclear. Trimming removed 1 base at V and 0 bases at J, with 11 bases between. CDR1 LGHNA and CDR2 YNFKEQ come from the germline V gene. This CDR3 region has 16 residues. CDR3 sequence reads: CASSQVERTSTDTQYF. In DNA form, the CDR3 reads TGTGCCAGCAGCCAAGTGGAGCGAACTAGCACAGATACGCAGTATTTT.

The chain carries TRBV5-1 and TRBJ1-1; D is perhaps TRBD1 (5 bases). The germline gives CDR1 SGHRS, CDR2 YFSETQ. Trimming removed 0 bases from V and 11 bases from J, with 20 bases in between. There are 15 residues in the CDR3. CDR3 DNA: TGCGCCAGCAGCTTGGGGAGGGCAGGCCGGGGGGAGGCTTTCTTT. Encoded protein: CASSLGRAGRGEAFF.

The chain combines TRBV4-1 with TRBJ2-7, with D possibly being TRBD2 (5 bases). Trimming cost V 3 bases and J 0 bases, with 12 bases left between them. The CDR3 extends over 15 amino acids. Germline-derived CDR1 and CDR2 are MGHRA and YSYEKL. DNA for the CDR3: TGCGCCAGCAGCCAGTCGAAAGGGAGCTCCTACGAGCAGTACTTC. Translation: CASSQSKGSSYEQYF.

This chain links TRBV6-1 with TRBJ1-1; D is unresolved. V was clipped by 7 bases and J by 1 base, with 10 bases between them. The CDR3 is 13 residues long. Per germline, CDR1 MNHNS and CDR2 SASEGT. The DNA for the CDR3 is TGTGCCAGCACATTGGACTCGAACACTGAAGCTTTCTTT. This encodes CASTLDSNTEAFF.

The chain recombines TRBV5-4 with TRBJ1-1, with TRBD1 matching over 8 bases. V shed 3 bases, J shed 5 bases, and the junction held 6 bases outside the gene matches. CDR3 length: 14 residues. The germline CDR1 and CDR2 sequences are SGHNT and YYREEE (reference sequence). This CDR3 is CASSYWTGKTEAFF. The DNA for the CDR3 is TGTGCCAGCAGCTACTGGACAGGGAAGACTGAAGCTTTCTTT.

The rearrangement joins TRBV14 to TRBJ1-1, with D unresolved. Trimming cost V 4 bases and J 5 bases, with 11 bases left between them. Germline assignment: CDR1 SGHDN and CDR2 FVKESK. This CDR3 spans 13 amino acids. For the CDR3, the DNA is TGTGCCAGCAGCCTAGCCGGAGGGACTGAAGCTTTCTTT. This sequence encodes CASSLAGGTEAFF.

The chain links TRBV7-2 to TRBJ1-2; D is unresolved. This CDR3 is built from 13 residues. Germline lookup yields CDR1 SGHTA and CDR2 FQGNSA. With 4 bases removed from V and 14 bases from J, the gap between germline ends came to 20 bases. CDR3 sequence reads: CASSSDWRPFGTF. CDR3 sequence (DNA): TGTGCCAGCAGCTCAGACTGGAGACCCTTTGGGACCTTC.

The chain uses TRBV4-3 and TRBJ1-1, with 10 bases fitting TRBD1. CDR3 size: 14 residues. Trimming took 3 bases from V and 5 from J; bases not matched to a gene: 3. CDR1 is LGHNA, CDR2 YSLEER, per germline. As DNA, the CDR3 is TGCGCCAGCAGCCAGGGGACAGGGGAGACTGAAGCTTTCTTT. Its protein product is CASSQGTGETEAFF.

This chain joins TRBV7-9 and TRBJ2-7; possibly TRBD2 for D (5 bases). The V gene lost 2 bases and the J gene lost 5 bases, with 16 bases spanning the gap. CDR3 length: 15 amino acids. From germline, CDR1 is SEHNR and CDR2 FQNEAQ (reference sequence). The CDR3 sequence: CASSLTRGMKHEQYF. CDR3 bases: TGTGCCAGCAGCTTAACCCGGGGTATGAAGCACGAGCAGTACTTC.

The chain uses TRBV18 and TRBJ1-2; 7 positions match TRBD1. The CDR3 has 13 residues. Germline V CDR1 and CDR2: KGHSH, LQKENI. V lost 5 bases and J lost 3; bases outside the gene matches: 3. The CDR3 here is CASSRGLDYGYTF. Written as DNA, the CDR3 is TGTGCCAGCTCAAGGGGGCTGGACTATGGCTACACCTTC.